This TCR beta chain was sequenced for a study of blood T cell repertoires in COVID-19. TCRdb's table, derived via immunoSEQ multiplex PCR, lists solely in-frame clones and lacks some. The sample consists of around 440,000 clones, 70% to 90% of them appearing once. Between the trimmed V and J ends, which lost 0 bases and 7 bases, there was a span of 10 bases. The CDR3 covers 13 residues. The germline gives CDR1 SGHDN, CDR2 FVKESK. This chain joins TRBV14 and TRBJ2-7; TRBD2 is a possible D gene (5 bases). The sequence derives from a woman between 50 and 59 years old with COVID-19, enrolled during active disease. Specimen: peripheral blood. DNA for the CDR3: TGTGCCAGCAGCCAAGACGTACGGAGGGAGCAGTACTTC. Translating it yields CASSQDVRREQYF.